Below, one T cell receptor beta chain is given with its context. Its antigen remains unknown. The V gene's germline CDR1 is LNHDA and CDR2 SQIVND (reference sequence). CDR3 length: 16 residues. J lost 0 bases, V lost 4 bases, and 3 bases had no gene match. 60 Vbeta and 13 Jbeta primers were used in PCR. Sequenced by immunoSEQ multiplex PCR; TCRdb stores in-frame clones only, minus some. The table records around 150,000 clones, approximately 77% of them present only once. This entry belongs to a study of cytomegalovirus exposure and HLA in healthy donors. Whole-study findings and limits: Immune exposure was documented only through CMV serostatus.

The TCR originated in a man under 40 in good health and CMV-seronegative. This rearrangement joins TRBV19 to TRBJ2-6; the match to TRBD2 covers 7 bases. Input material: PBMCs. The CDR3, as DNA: TGTGCCAGTAGTACGTGGACTAGCTCTGGGGCCAACGTCCTGACTTTC. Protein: CASSTWTSSGANVLTF.